This TCR beta chain was found in a study of T cell responses to AZD1222 COVID-19 vaccine. Study findings and constraints: Spike-specific TCRs gained breadth and depth after people received two AZD1222 doses. Only 5 or 6 individuals given AZD1222 were seropositive at baseline.

On this clone itself: Its target is unknown.

Some second doses came at about 4 weeks and others at about 12 weeks; these were pooled. TCRdb's copy holds only in-frame clones and misses some; the assay was immunoSEQ multiplex PCR. The sample has about 97,000 clones; 87% are singletons. The material sequenced was peripheral blood, taken 28 days after the second AZD1222 dose. This clonotype was obtained from an adult who received the AZD1222 COVID-19 vaccine.

CDR3 coding DNA: TGTGCCAGCAGCCGTGGATGGAATTCACCCCTCCACTTT. Encoded protein: CASSRGWNSPLHF. V is TRBV6-4 and J is TRBJ1-6; no reliable D call. The CDR3 runs 13 residues. Trimming took 6 bases from V and 7 from J, leaving 10 bases between them. Germline CDR1 MRHNA, CDR2 SNTAGT.